This entry is about one T cell receptor beta chain. Its antigen remains unknown. Germline loops: CDR1 MNHEY, CDR2 SMNVEV (reference sequence). The CDR3 is 13 residues long. V dropped 3 bases and J dropped 1 base, with 6 bases sitting between them. The sample is drawn from a study of cytomegalovirus exposure and HLA in healthy donors. Study-level points and caveats: Overall, around 150 TCR beta chains were annotated as cytomegalovirus-associated. Usually a TCR sequence was rare, but some public TCRs were found in many donors.

Profiling relied on immunoSEQ multiplex PCR, and the TCRdb table lists in-frame clones only, not all of them. The profile covers about 140,000 clones, with around nine tenths appearing a single time and 8.7% taken by the ten largest. Donors came from a validation cohort of approximately 110 subjects, distinct from the first 666-subject cohort. Sequenced input: PBMCs. The V gene is TRBV27, the J gene TRBJ1-1; no clear D. The clonotype was recovered from a man between 18 and 35 years old in good health and CMV-seropositive. The CDR3 DNA sequence: TGTGCCAGCAGTTTTTTACAGAACACTGAAGCTTTCTTT. It codes for CASSFLQNTEAFF.